The 28 T cell receptor beta chains presented below share a single source sample, sequenced in a study of control samples from healthy donors and cancer patients. TCRdb's table, derived via immunoSEQ multiplex PCR, lists solely in-frame clones and lacks some. The sample has some 95,000 clones, roughly 90% seen once. The sample comprised blood. These receptors all stem from a human donor in good health. The donor label of this sample is uncertain.

This clone was seen only once. The V and J genes are TRBV24-1 and TRBJ1-2; D is unresolved. V lost 1 base and J lost 3, with 8 bases in between. The CDR3 has 14 residues. Germline assignment: CDR1 KGHDR and CDR2 SFDVKD. The CDR3 DNA reads TGTGCCACCAGTGATTTTCAGGTAGACTATGGCTACACCTTC. Residues: CATSDFQVDYGYTF.

This sequence joins TRBV4-1 and TRBJ2-3; D not certain. The ends were cut back, 2 bases at V and 2 bases at J, with 5 bases in the middle. Per germline, CDR1 MGHRA and CDR2 YSYEKL. This CDR3 spans 13 amino acids. The CDR3 reads CASSQPDTDTQYF. CDR3 DNA sequence: TGCGCCAGCAGCCAACCTGACACAGATACGCAGTATTTT.

This chain uses TRBV21-1 with TRBJ2-3; the table gives TRBD2 as D, unverified against the DNA. TRBV21-1 is designated a pseudogene. The CDR3 has 18 residues. CDR3 amino acids: CASSKPPLAGANTDTQYF. The CDR3 coding sequence is TGTGCCAGCAGCAAACCCCCCCTAGCGGGGGCCAACACAGATACGCAGTATTTT.

The chain employs TRBV5-5 and TRBJ1-5; 10 nucleotides agree with TRBD1. V dropped 1 base and J dropped 4; count of bases not matched to a gene: 2. The V gene's germline CDR1 is SGHKS and CDR2 YYEKEE (reference sequence). This CDR3 is 15 amino acids long. Here the CDR3 DNA reads TGTGCCAGCAGCTTGCGACAGGGGGCAAATCAGCCCCAGCATTTT. Protein: CASSLRQGANQPQHF.

The chain has TRBV2 and TRBJ1-5; possible D gene TRBD1, 6 bases. The CDR3 contains 14 residues. The V end was cut by 6 bases, the J end by 7 bases, with 16 bases between. Per germline, CDR1 SNHLY and CDR2 FYNNEI. CDR3 sequence: CASRGGREVQPQHF. DNA for the CDR3: TGTGCCAGCAGGGGGGGCAGGGAGGTACAGCCCCAGCATTTT.

The V and J genes are TRBV14 and TRBJ1-2; the match to TRBD1 covers 10 bases. The germline gives CDR1 SGHDN, CDR2 FVKESK. This CDR3 is built from 13 residues. V trimming: 2 bases; J trimming: 7 bases; junction bases outside the gene matches: 1. CDR3: CASSQRDRGGYTF. In DNA form, the CDR3 reads TGTGCCAGCAGCCAAAGGGACAGGGGTGGCTACACCTTC.

This clone was seen once. The chain carries TRBV19 and TRBJ1-2, with D unclear. Germline assignment: CDR1 LNHDA and CDR2 SQIVND (reference sequence). CDR3 size: 14 residues. V gave up 4 bases and J gave up 7 bases, with 16 bases separating them. The CDR3 spells CASSTTTTTSGYTF. The CDR3 nucleotides read TGTGCCAGTAGTACAACTACTACGACCTCTGGCTACACCTTC.

V is TRBV19 and J is TRBJ2-2; D may correspond to TRBD1 or TRBD2 (5 bases each). The CDR3 spans 15 residues. Trimming left V 3 bases short and J 8 bases short, with 16 bases between. In germline, CDR1 is LNHDA, CDR2 SQIVND (reference sequence). CDR3 coding DNA: TGTGCCAGTAGTATCGAGGGGCCCCTTTTGGGGGAGCTGTTTTTT. This codes for CASSIEGPLLGELFF. Full variable domain (outside the CDR3, taken from reference TRBV19 and TRBJ2-2): DGGITQSPKYLFRKEGQNVTLSCEQNLNHDAMYWYRQDPGQGLRLIYYSQIVNDFQKGDIAEGYSVSREKKESFPLTVTSAQKNPTAFYLCASSIEGPLLGELFFGEGSRLTVL.

This chain uses TRBV5-1 with TRBJ2-1; D is unresolved. The germline V gene encodes CDR1 SGHRS and CDR2 YFSETQ. The CDR3 spans 15 residues. Between the trimmed V and J ends, which lost 2 bases and 0 bases, there was a span of 9 bases. In nucleotides, the CDR3 is TGCGCCAGCAGCTTAAGCCCGAGCTCCTACAATGAGCAGTTCTTC. This translates into CASSLSPSSYNEQFF.

The chain employs TRBV5-1 and TRBJ1-1; D gene ambiguous. CDR1 is SGHRS and CDR2 is YFSETQ in the germline V gene. This CDR3 spans 17 amino acids. The germline V and J ends were trimmed by 0 bases and 1 base, with 16 bases remaining between them. The CDR3 protein is CASSLGSKGIGNTEAFF. The CDR3 nucleotides are TGCGCCAGCAGCTTGGGGTCGAAAGGGATCGGGAACACTGAAGCTTTCTTT. The full variable domain, completed using reference TRBV5-1 and TRBJ1-1, is KAGVTQTPRYLIKTRGQQVTLSCSPISGHRSVSWYQQTPGQGLQFLFEYFSETQRNKGNFPGRFSGRQFSNSRSEMNVSTLELGDSALYLCASSLGSKGIGNTEAFFGQGTRLTVV.

This clone was recorded only once. This chain links TRBV19 with TRBJ2-5; 8 positions match TRBD2. In germline, CDR1 is LNHDA, CDR2 SQIVND (reference sequence). Unmatched junction bases numbered 19, after V lost 3 bases and J lost 4 bases. There are 19 residues in the CDR3. The CDR3 is CASSIGGPPGLGVRETQYF. The DNA for the CDR3 is TGTGCCAGTAGTATTGGGGGACCTCCGGGACTAGGGGTAAGAGAGACCCAGTACTTC.

CDR3 loop: CASSTPRGAGTYGDYGYTF. CDR3 in DNA: TGTGCCAGCAGCACACCTAGGGGGGCAGGGACATACGGGGATTATGGCTACACCTTC. This chain connects TRBV11-2 to TRBJ1-2; D may be TRBD1 (6 bases). The germline V gene encodes CDR1 SGHAT and CDR2 FQNNGV. This CDR3 contains 19 residues. Trimming removed 5 bases at V and 5 bases at J, with 30 bases between.

The chain couples TRBV6-5 to TRBJ1-5; TRBD1 aligns across 7 bases. The germline gives CDR1 MNHEY, CDR2 SVGAGI. V trimming: 9 bases; J trimming: 4 bases; junction bases outside the gene matches: 6. This CDR3 has 13 amino acids. Here the CDR3 reads CASHPGQNQPQHF. The CDR3 DNA follows: TGTGCCAGTCATCCGGGACAGAATCAGCCCCAGCATTTT.

The chain uses TRBV7-8 and TRBJ1-1; D not certain. CDR3 length: 14 amino acids. The germline V gene has CDR1 SGHVS and CDR2 FQNEAQ. V dropped 4 bases and J dropped 1 base, with 10 bases sitting between them. DNA of the CDR3: TGTGCCAGCAGCTCAAATGTGCAGAACACTGAAGCTTTCTTT. Translating it yields CASSSNVQNTEAFF. The complete variable domain, with remaining parts taken from reference TRBV7-8 and TRBJ1-1, reads GAGVSQSPRYKVAKRGQDVALRCDPISGHVSLFWYQQALGQGPEFLTYFQNEAQLDKSGLPSDRFFAERPEGSVSTLKIQRTQQEDSAVYLCASSSNVQNTEAFFGQGTRLTVV.

In nucleotides, the CDR3 is TGTGCCAGCAGTGAAGCACGGGGGCCTTGGGATTCACCCCTCCACTTT. Protein product: CASSEARGPWDSPLHF. The V call is TRBV25-1, the J call TRBJ1-6; TRBD1 is a possible D gene (6 bases). The CDR3 loop spans 16 amino acids. Germline V lookup: CDR1 MGHDK, CDR2 SYGVNS. Trimming removed 2 bases from V and 8 bases from J, with 16 bases in between.

This chain connects TRBV9 to TRBJ2-3; TRBD2 matches at 9 bases. CDR3 length: 16 residues. V was clipped by 3 bases and J by 0 bases; unmatched bases: 5. The germline gives CDR1 SGDLS, CDR2 YYNGEE. The CDR3 protein is CASSGGGGASTDTQYF. The DNA of the CDR3 is TGTGCCAGCAGCGGAGGCGGGGGGGCGAGCACAGATACGCAGTATTTT. Combining the CDR3 with reference TRBV9 and TRBJ2-3 gives the whole variable domain DSGVTQTPKHLITATGQRVTLRCSPRSGDLSVYWYQQSLDQGLQFLIQYYNGEERAKGNILERFSAQQFPDLHSELNLSSLELGDSALYFCASSGGGGASTDTQYFGPGTRLTVL.

J is TRBJ1-2 and V is TRBV25-1; no definite D call. CDR1 and CDR2 from the germline V gene are MGHDK and SYGVNS. The V gene lost 0 bases and the J gene lost 4 bases, with 18 bases spanning the gap. CDR3 size: 17 residues. The CDR3 loop reads CASSEYPRGFEAYGYTF. As DNA, the CDR3 is TGTGCCAGCAGTGAATACCCTCGGGGATTTGAGGCCTATGGCTACACCTTC.

The gene calls are TRBV19 and TRBJ1-5; weak D call: TRBD1 (5 bases). Between the trimmed V and J ends, which lost 1 base and 4 bases, there was a span of 8 bases. Germline V gives CDR1 LNHDA, CDR2 SQIVND (reference sequence). The CDR3 loop spans 14 amino acids. CDR3 amino acids: CASSIGGTNQPQHF. The CDR3 bases are TGTGCCAGTAGTATAGGGGGGACGAATCAGCCCCAGCATTTT.

The rearrangement uses TRBV3-1 (or the pseudogene TRBV3-2) and TRBJ2-5, with D hard to call. This CDR3 comprises 13 residues. Trimming pared 1 base from V and 4 bases from J, leaving 7 bases between. The germline V gene encodes CDR1 LGHDT and CDR2 YNNKEL (reference sequence). The CDR3 here is CASSQGVRETQYF. CDR3 coding DNA: TGTGCCAGCAGCCAAGGGGTCAGAGAGACCCAGTACTTC.

The rearrangement uses TRBV29-1 and TRBJ1-1; unclear D gene. The CDR3 spans 9 residues. Germline CDR1 reads SQVTM; CDR2 reads ANQGSEA. V gave up 6 bases and J gave up 9 bases, with 8 bases separating them. This chain's CDR3 is CSVTEKAFF. CDR3 coding DNA: TGCAGCGTAACAGAGAAAGCTTTCTTT.

V is TRBV30 and J is TRBJ1-3; D gene uncertain. With 2 bases removed from V and 0 bases from J, the gap between germline ends came to 5 bases. This CDR3 region has 13 residues. Germline V gene data show CDR1 as GTSNPN and CDR2 as SVGIG (reference sequence). CDR3 amino acids: CAWSKGSGNTIYF. As DNA, the CDR3 is TGTGCCTGGAGTAAAGGCTCTGGAAACACCATATATTTT.

The chain joins TRBV7-6 to TRBJ2-1, with 8 bases that match TRBD2. Germline trimming cut 3 bases from V and 2 bases from J; bases unmatched to any gene: 6. Per the germline V gene, CDR1 is SGHVS and CDR2 is FNYEAQ. The CDR3 is 16 amino acids. DNA of the CDR3: TGTGCCAGCAGCTTCCCGAGCGGGGGTGCCTACAATGAGCAGTTCTTC. Translating gives CASSFPSGGAYNEQFF.

The chain links TRBV5-1 to TRBJ2-3; D gene ambiguous. Germline loops: CDR1 SGHRS, CDR2 YFSETQ. V was shortened by 0 bases and J by 0 bases, with 8 bases between the two germline ends. The CDR3 totals 15 residues. Written as DNA, the CDR3 is TGCGCCAGCAGCTTGGAAGCAGCAAGCACAGATACGCAGTATTTT. This sequence encodes CASSLEAASTDTQYF. Looking up the rest from reference TRBV5-1 and TRBJ2-3 gives the full variable domain: KAGVTQTPRYLIKTRGQQVTLSCSPISGHRSVSWYQQTPGQGLQFLFEYFSETQRNKGNFPGRFSGRQFSNSRSEMNVSTLELGDSALYLCASSLEAASTDTQYFGPGTRLTVL.

A single count supports this clone. The chain combines TRBV18 with TRBJ1-5; no firm D call. Germline CDR1 KGHSH, CDR2 LQKENI. The V and J ends lost 2 bases and 7 bases respectively, with 9 bases between them. The CDR3 runs 13 residues. The CDR3 nucleotides read TGTGCCAGCTCACCAGCAGCTCCACAGCCCCAGCATTTT. Translating it yields CASSPAAPQPQHF.

The chain is built from TRBV6-6 and TRBJ2-5; 8 positions agree with TRBD2. The CDR3 contains 17 residues. Germline lookup yields CDR1 MNHNY and CDR2 SVGAGI (reference sequence). Trimming at V came to 5 bases and at J to 1 base, leaving 12 bases not matched to a gene. As DNA, the CDR3 is TGTGCCAGCAGTCCACGCCAAGCGGGGGAGATCCAAGAGACCCAGTACTTC. This gives the protein CASSPRQAGEIQETQYF.

The CDR3 sequence: CASSQPGQYTEAFF. Here the CDR3 DNA reads TGTGCCAGCAGCCAACCGGGACAGTACACTGAAGCTTTCTTT. The rearrangement uses TRBV14 and TRBJ1-1, with 7 bases identical to TRBD1. The CDR3 extends over 14 amino acids. Trimming took 2 bases from V and 3 from J; bases not matched to a gene: 3. Germline V gene sequence: CDR1 SGHDN, CDR2 FVKESK.

The chain links TRBV5-6 to TRBJ2-3, with 8 bases aligning to TRBD2. Trimming cost V 4 bases and J 4 bases; bases outside gene matches: 5. The CDR3 extends over 14 amino acids. CDR1 is SGHDT and CDR2 is YYEEEE in the germline V gene. CDR3 sequence: CASSDAGGPDTQYF. The CDR3 DNA sequence: TGTGCCAGCAGCGATGCGGGGGGCCCAGATACGCAGTATTTT.

The chain has TRBV5-1 and TRBJ1-1; no firm D call. Trimming took 0 bases from V and 4 from J, leaving 13 bases between them. The V gene's germline CDR1 is SGHRS and CDR2 YFSETQ. The CDR3 loop spans 15 amino acids. CDR3 sequence: CASSLVGRSGTEAFF. The CDR3 DNA reads TGCGCCAGCAGCTTGGTCGGCCGCTCGGGCACTGAAGCTTTCTTT. Complete variable domain (other parts from reference TRBV5-1 and TRBJ1-1): KAGVTQTPRYLIKTRGQQVTLSCSPISGHRSVSWYQQTPGQGLQFLFEYFSETQRNKGNFPGRFSGRQFSNSRSEMNVSTLELGDSALYLCASSLVGRSGTEAFFGQGTRLTVV.